The 13 T cell receptor beta chains given below trace back to one sample, sequenced in a study of monozygotic twins with inflammatory bowel disease. One entry per CDR3 protein, without DNA, is what TCRdb gives after re-calling the 5' RACE reads. Its listing shows hundreds of thousands of distinct CDR3 sequences. Input material: blood. The receptors were sampled from a human donor with ulcerative colitis or Crohn's disease, or a healthy co-twin of an affected twin (not recorded which).

The chain carries TRBV6-1 and TRBJ2-3; TCRdb gives TRBD1 as the D gene, but with no DNA this cannot be confirmed. The CDR3 has 14 residues. The germline gives CDR1 MNHNS, CDR2 SASEGT. CDR3 sequence: CASRLQGHTDTQYF.

The chain links TRBV11-2 to TRBJ1-6. The CDR3 contains 17 residues. The V gene's germline CDR1 is SGHAT and CDR2 FQNNGV. The CDR3 reads CASSLDTYTRRNSPLHF.

The chain joins TRBV7-9 to TRBJ1-6; the TCRdb call, TRBD1, lacks DNA for checking. Germline values: CDR1 SEHNR, CDR2 FQNEAQ (reference sequence). The CDR3 runs to 15 residues. The CDR3 sequence is CASSGGEGANSPLHF. Supplemented by reference TRBV7-9 and TRBJ1-6, the full variable domain reads DTGVSQNPRHKITKRGQNVTFRCDPISEHNRLYWYRQTLGQGPEFLTYFQNEAQLEKSRLLSDRFSAERPKGSFSTLEIQRTEQGDSAMYLCASSGGEGANSPLHFGNGTRLTVT.

V is TRBV27 and J is TRBJ2-5. The CDR3 loop spans 11 amino acids. Germline V gives CDR1 MNHEY, CDR2 SMNVEV (reference sequence). The CDR3 loop is CTSSIQETQYF.

The chain employs TRBV5-1 and TRBJ2-3; as DNA is missing, the TRBD1 call by TCRdb cannot be tested. The CDR3 runs 17 residues. Per the germline V gene, CDR1 is SGHRS and CDR2 is YFSETQ. The CDR3 is CASSYYLTGTSTDTQYF.

The rearrangement uses TRBV5-1 and TRBJ1-2. CDR3 length equals 13 residues. Per the germline V gene, CDR1 is SGHRS and CDR2 is YFSETQ. CDR3 residues: CASSIDGIYGYTF.

The chain recombines TRBV29-1 with TRBJ2-3; absent DNA, TCRdb's TRBD2 call cannot be checked. Germline V gene data show CDR1 as SQVTM and CDR2 as ANQGSEA. This CDR3 comprises 15 residues. CDR3 sequence: CSVVGTSGRTDTQYF.

The V gene is TRBV11-2, the J gene TRBJ1-1; lacking DNA, the TRBD1 call made by TCRdb goes unchecked. Germline CDR1 and CDR2: SGHAT and FQNNGV. CDR3 length: 16 residues. CDR3: CASSSSTGTGAPEAFF.

V and J are TRBV7-2 and TRBJ1-2. Germline values: CDR1 SGHTA, CDR2 FQGNSA. The CDR3 contains 14 residues. This chain's CDR3 is CASSPDLVDYGYTF.

The CDR3: CSARGAGAGEQYF. This chain joins TRBV20-1 and TRBJ2-7; TCRdb calls TRBD2, which cannot be checked without DNA. This CDR3 is 13 amino acids long. Germline loops: CDR1 DFQATT, CDR2 SNEGSKA (reference sequence).

This rearrangement joins TRBV6-5 to TRBJ1-5; TCRdb lists TRBD1, though no DNA is available to test this call. The CDR3 length is 16 residues. CDR1 is MNHEY and CDR2 is SVGAGI in the germline V gene. The CDR3 protein is CASSYARLGRGQPQHF.

The chain uses TRBV6-4 and TRBJ2-5; TCRdb's D gene call, TRBD2, goes unchecked for lack of DNA. The germline V gene encodes CDR1 MRHNA and CDR2 SNTAGT. The CDR3 is made up of 17 amino acids. The CDR3 spells CASSDSQTSGGIAAQYF.

The rearrangement uses TRBV6-1 and TRBJ2-7; TCRdb lists TRBD2, though no DNA is available to test this call. Germline V gives CDR1 MNHNS, CDR2 SASEGT. CDR3 length: 13 amino acids. CDR3 region: CASSAPHSDEQYF.